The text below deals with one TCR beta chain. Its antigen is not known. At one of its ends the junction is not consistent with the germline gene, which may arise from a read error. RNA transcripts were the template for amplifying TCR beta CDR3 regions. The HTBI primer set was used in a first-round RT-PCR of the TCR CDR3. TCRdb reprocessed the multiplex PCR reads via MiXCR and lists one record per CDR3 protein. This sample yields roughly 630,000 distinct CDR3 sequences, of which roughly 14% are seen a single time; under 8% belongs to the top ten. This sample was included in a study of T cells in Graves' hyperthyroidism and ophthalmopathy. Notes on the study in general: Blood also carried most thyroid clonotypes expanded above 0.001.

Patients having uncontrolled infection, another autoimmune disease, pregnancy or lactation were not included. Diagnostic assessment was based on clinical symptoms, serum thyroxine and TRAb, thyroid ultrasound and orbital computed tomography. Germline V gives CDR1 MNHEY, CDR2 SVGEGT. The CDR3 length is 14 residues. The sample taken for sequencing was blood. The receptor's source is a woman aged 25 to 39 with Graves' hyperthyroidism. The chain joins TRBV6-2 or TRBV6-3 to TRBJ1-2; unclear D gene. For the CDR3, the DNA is TGTGCCAGCAGTTACGTTACGGCCGGCTATGACTACACCTTC. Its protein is CASSYVTAGYDYTF.